This entry features one T cell receptor beta chain sequence. The record originates from a study of blood T cell repertoires in COVID-19. In the study overall: From the United States, Italy and Spain came samples of acute and convalescent COVID-19. T cells, B-cell-depleted T cells, or PBMCs supplied cDNA or gDNA.

The CDR3 has 16 amino acids. V shed 0 bases and J 1 base; nucleotides not matched to a gene: 5. CDR1 SGHDT and CDR2 YYEEEE come from the germline V gene. In the authors' workflow: Cell counts per sample came from amplifying reference gene primers. Sequencing was performed with immunoSEQ multiplex PCR; in TCRdb, only in-frame clones are kept and a portion is missing. The DNA was the basis for D and trimming; V, J and clone size are from that table. The sample lists 100,000 or so clones, 70% to 90% occurring once. Sample: peripheral blood. The rearrangement uses TRBV5-6 and TRBJ2-5; 8 bases fit TRBD2. The receptor was derived from a woman aged 70-85 years with active or convalescent COVID-19. The CDR3 loop is CASSLVGGGIQETQYF. The CDR3 DNA reads TGTGCCAGCAGCTTGGTTGGCGGGGGGATCCAAGAGACCCAGTACTTC.